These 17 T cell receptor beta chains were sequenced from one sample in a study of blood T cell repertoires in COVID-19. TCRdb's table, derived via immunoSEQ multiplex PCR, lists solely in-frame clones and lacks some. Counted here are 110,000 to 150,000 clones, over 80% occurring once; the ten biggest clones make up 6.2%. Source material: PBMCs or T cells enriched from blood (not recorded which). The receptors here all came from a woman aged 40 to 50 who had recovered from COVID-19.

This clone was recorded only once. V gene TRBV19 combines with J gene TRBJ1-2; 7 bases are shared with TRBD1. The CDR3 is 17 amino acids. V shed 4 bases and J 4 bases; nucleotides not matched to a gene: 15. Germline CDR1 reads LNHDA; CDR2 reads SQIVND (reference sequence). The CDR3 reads CASSRTPQTGTAYGYTF. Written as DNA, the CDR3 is TGTGCCAGTAGTAGAACCCCGCAAACCGGGACAGCCTATGGCTACACCTTC. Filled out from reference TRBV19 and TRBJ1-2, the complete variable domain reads DGGITQSPKYLFRKEGQNVTLSCEQNLNHDAMYWYRQDPGQGLRLIYYSQIVNDFQKGDIAEGYSVSREKKESFPLTVTSAQKNPTAFYLCASSRTPQTGTAYGYTFGSGTRLTVV.

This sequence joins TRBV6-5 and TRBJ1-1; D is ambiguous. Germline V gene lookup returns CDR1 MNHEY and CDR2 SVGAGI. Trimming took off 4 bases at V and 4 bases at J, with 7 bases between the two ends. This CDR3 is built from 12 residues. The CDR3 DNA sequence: TGTGCCAGCAGTTCCTTCTCCACTGAAGCTTTCTTT. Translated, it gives CASSSFSTEAFF.

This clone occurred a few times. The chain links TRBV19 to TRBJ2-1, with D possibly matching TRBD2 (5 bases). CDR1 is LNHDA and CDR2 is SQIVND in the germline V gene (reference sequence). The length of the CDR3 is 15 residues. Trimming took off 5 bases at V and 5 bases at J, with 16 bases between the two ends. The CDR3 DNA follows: TGTGCCAGTAGTCTCCGGCGACTAAGTCACAATGAGCAGTTCTTC. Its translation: CASSLRRLSHNEQFF.

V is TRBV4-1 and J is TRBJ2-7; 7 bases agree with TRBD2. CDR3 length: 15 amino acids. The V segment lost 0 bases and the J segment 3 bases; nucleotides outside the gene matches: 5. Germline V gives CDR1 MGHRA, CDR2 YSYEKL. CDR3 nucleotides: TGCGCCAGCAGCCAAGAGGAGCGGGGCGACTACGAGCAGTACTTC. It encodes CASSQEERGDYEQYF.

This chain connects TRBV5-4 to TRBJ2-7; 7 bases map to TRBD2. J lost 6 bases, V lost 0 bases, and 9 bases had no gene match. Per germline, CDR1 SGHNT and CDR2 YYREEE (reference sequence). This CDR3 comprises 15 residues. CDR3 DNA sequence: TGTGCCAGCAGCTTGGTAGGGCGGGAGAGTTCCGAGCAGTACTTC. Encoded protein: CASSLVGRESSEQYF.

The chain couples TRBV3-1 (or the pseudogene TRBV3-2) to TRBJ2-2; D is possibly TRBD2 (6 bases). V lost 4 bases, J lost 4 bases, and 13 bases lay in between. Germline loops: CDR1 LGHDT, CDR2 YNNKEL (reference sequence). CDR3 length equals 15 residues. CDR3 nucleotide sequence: TGTGCCAGCAGCCCTAATTCGGGGGTCACCGGGGAGCTGTTTTTT. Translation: CASSPNSGVTGELFF.

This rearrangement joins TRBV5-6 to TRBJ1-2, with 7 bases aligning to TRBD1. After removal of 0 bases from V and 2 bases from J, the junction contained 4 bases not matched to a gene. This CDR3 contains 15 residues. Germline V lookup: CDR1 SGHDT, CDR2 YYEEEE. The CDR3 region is CASSLGATGNYGYTF. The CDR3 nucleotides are TGTGCCAGCAGCTTGGGGGCGACAGGGAACTATGGCTACACCTTC.

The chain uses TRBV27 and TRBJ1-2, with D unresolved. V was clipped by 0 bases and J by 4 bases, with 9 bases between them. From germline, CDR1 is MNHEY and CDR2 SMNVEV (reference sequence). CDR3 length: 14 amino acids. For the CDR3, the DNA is TGTGCCAGCAGTTTATCGCCGGGAAGCTATGGCTACACCTTC. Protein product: CASSLSPGSYGYTF.

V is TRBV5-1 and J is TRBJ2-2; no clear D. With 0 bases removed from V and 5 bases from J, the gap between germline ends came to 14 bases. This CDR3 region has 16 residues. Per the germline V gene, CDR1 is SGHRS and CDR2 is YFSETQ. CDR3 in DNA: TGCGCCAGCAGCTTGGTTGCCCGGGTTGGAACCGGGGAGCTGTTTTTT. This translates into CASSLVARVGTGELFF.

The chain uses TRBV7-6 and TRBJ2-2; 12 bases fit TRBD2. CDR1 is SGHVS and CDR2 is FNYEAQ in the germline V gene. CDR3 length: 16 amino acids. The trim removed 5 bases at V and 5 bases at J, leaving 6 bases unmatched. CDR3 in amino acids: CASSPGLAGNTGELFF. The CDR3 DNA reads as TGTGCCAGCAGCCCCGGACTAGCGGGAAATACCGGGGAGCTGTTTTTT.

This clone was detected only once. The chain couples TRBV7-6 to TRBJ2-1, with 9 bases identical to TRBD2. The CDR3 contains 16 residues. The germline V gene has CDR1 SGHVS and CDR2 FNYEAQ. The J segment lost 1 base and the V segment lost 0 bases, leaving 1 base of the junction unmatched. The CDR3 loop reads CASSLAAGGSYNEQFF. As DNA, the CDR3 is TGTGCCAGCAGCTTAGCAGCGGGAGGATCCTACAATGAGCAGTTCTTC.

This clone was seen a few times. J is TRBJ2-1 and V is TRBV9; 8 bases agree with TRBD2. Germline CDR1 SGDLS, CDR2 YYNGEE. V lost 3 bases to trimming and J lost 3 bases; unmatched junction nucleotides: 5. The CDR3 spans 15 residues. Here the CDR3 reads CASSATGTSYNEQFF. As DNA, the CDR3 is TGTGCCAGCAGCGCAACCGGGACTAGCTACAATGAGCAGTTCTTC.

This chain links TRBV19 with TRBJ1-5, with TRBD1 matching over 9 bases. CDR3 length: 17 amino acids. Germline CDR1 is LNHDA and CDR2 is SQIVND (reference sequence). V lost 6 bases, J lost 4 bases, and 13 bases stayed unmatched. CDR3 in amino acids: CASSPFLGTGSNQPQHF. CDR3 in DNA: TGTGCCAGTAGCCCCTTTCTCGGGACAGGGAGTAATCAGCCCCAGCATTTT.

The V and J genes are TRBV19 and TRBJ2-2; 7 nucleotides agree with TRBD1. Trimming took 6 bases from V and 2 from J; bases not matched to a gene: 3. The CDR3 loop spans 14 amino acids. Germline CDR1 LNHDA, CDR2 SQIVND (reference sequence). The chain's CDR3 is CASRRQGNTGELFF. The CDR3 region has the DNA TGTGCCAGTAGGAGACAGGGTAACACCGGGGAGCTGTTTTTT.

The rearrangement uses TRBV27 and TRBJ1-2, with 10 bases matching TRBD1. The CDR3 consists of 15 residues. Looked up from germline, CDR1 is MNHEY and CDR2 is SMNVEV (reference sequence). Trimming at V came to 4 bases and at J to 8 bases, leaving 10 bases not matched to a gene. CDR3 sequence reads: CASSYDRGHRKGYTF. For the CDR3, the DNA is TGTGCCAGCAGTTACGACAGGGGGCATCGGAAAGGCTACACCTTC.

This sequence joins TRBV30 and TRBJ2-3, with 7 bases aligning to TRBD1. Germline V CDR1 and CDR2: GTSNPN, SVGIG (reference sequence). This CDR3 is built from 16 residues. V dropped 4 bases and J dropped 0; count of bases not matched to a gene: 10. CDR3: CAWTVGPGGSTDTQYF. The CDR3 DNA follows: TGTGCCTGGACTGTCGGGCCAGGGGGTAGCACAGATACGCAGTATTTT.

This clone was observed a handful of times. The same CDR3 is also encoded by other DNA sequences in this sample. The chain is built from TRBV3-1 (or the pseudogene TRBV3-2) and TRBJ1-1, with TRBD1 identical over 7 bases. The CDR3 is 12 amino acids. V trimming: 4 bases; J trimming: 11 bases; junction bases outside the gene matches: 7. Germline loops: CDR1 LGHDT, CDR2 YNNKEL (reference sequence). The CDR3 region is CASSRDSGEAFF. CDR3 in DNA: TGTGCCAGCAGCCGGGACAGCGGTGAGGCTTTCTTT.